This T cell receptor beta chain was identified in a study of regulatory T cells in long-lasting Graves disease. The time point: persistent/refractory GD, antithyroid drugs over 5 years with positive TRAb. Making the TCR library involved RNA that had been extracted from PBMCs. A remark on this clonotype: Its cognate antigen is unknown.

Study-level findings and limits: Persistent disease favored TRBV28, TRBJ1-2 and TRBJ2-5.

iRepertoire HTBI primers and Arm-PCR of CDR3 regions built TCR beta libraries. Each CDR3 protein gets one entry after TCRdb re-called the multiplex PCR reads with MiXCR. Here the sample spans approximately 290,000 distinct CDR3 sequences, 22% being singletons. Looked up from germline, CDR1 is PRHDT and CDR2 is FYEKMQ (reference sequence). Trimming removed 5 bases at V and 0 bases at J, with 7 bases between. This CDR3 has 13 amino acids. The receptor was derived from a female donor with Graves disease. This chain connects TRBV13 to TRBJ1-1, with D hard to call. Sequenced here: peripheral blood mononuclear cells (PBMCs), sampled when the disease was refractory, from a patient treated with antithyroid drugs. The CDR3, as DNA: TGTGCCAGCAGCCAACTCTTGAACACTGAAGCTTTCTTT. Its protein is CASSQLLNTEAFF.